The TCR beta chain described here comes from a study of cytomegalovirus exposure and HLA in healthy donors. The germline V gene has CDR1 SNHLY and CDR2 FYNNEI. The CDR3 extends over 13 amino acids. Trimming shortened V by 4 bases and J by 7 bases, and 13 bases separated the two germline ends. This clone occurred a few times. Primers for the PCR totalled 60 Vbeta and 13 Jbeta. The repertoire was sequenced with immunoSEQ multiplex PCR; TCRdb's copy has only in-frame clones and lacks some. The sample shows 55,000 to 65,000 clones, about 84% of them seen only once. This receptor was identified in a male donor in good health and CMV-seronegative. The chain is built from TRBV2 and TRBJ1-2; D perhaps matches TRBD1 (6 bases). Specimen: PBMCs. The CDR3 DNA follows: TGTGCCAGCAGTGTTGGGGGCACGTCTGGCTACACCTTC. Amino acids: CASSVGGTSGYTF.